This T cell receptor (beta chain) was documented in a study of T cell responses to AZD1222 COVID-19 vaccine. Whole-study results and caveats: Along spike, vaccine-associated CD4 TCRs were found throughout, with dominance at 160-218 and 743-854. Compared with day 0, the breadth and depth of the Spike-specific TCR repertoire rose significantly after two doses of AZD1222.

Comments on this clone: Its antigen is unidentified.

Profiled with immunoSEQ multiplex PCR; TCRdb holds only in-frame clones, not every one. Here the sample spans approximately 120,000 clones, 93% being singletons. Trimming took off 4 bases at V and 3 bases at J, with 9 bases between the two ends. CDR1 is LGHDT, CDR2 YNNKEL, per germline (reference sequence). This CDR3 spans 13 amino acids. The gene calls are TRBV3-1 (or the pseudogene TRBV3-2) and TRBJ1-2; maybe TRBD1 (6 bases). Here the sequenced sample was peripheral blood, taken on day 0 of AZD1222 vaccination. This sequence originates from an adult in good health. For the CDR3, the DNA is TGTGCCAGCAGCCCACAGGGTTACTATGGCTACACCTTC. This translates into CASSPQGYYGYTF.